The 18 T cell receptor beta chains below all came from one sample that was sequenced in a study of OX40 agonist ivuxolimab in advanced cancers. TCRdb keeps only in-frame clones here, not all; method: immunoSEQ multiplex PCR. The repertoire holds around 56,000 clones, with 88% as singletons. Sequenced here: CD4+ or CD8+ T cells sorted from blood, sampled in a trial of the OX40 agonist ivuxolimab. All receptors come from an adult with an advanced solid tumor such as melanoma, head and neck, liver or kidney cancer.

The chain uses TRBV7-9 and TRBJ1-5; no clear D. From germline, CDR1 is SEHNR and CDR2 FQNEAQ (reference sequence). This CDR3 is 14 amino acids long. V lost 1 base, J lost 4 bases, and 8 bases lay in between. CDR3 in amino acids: CASSLGGPNQPQHF. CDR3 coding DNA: TGTGCCAGCAGCTTAGGAGGCCCTAATCAGCCCCAGCATTTT.

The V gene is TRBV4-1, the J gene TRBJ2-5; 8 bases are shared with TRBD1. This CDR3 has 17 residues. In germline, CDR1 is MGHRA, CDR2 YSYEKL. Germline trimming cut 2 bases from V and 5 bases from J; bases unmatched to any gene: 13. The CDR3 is CASSQFDGTGEWETQYF. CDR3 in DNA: TGCGCCAGCAGCCAATTTGACGGGACAGGAGAGTGGGAGACCCAGTACTTC.

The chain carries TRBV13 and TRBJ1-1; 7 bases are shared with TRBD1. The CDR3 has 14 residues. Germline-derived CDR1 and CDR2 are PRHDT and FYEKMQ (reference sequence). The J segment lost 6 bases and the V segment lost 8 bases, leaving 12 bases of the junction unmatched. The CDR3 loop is CASLSRGDRAEAFF. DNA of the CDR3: TGTGCCAGCCTGAGTCGAGGGGACAGAGCTGAAGCTTTCTTT. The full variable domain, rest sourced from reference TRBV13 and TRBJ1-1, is AAGVIQSPRHLIKEKRETATLKCYPIPRHDTVYWYQQGPGQDPQFLISFYEKMQSDKGSIPDRFSAQQFSDYHSELNMSSLELGDSALYFCASLSRGDRAEAFFGQGTRLTVV.

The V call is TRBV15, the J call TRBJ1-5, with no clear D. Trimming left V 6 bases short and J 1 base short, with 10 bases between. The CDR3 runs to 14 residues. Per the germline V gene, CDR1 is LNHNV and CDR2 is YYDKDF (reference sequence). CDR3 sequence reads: CATSYDLSNQPQHF. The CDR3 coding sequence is TGTGCCACCAGTTATGACTTGAGCAATCAGCCCCAGCATTTT.

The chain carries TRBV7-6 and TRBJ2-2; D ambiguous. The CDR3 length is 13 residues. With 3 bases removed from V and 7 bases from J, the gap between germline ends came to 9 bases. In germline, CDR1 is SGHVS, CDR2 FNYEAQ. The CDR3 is CASSLLGGGELFF. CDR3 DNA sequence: TGTGCCAGCAGCTTGCTGGGTGGCGGGGAGCTGTTTTTT.

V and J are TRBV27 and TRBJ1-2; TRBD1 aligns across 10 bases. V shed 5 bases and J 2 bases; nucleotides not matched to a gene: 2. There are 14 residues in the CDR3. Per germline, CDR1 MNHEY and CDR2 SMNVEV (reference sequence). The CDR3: CASSPTGGNYGYTF. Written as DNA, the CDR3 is TGTGCCAGCAGTCCGACAGGGGGCAACTATGGCTACACCTTC.

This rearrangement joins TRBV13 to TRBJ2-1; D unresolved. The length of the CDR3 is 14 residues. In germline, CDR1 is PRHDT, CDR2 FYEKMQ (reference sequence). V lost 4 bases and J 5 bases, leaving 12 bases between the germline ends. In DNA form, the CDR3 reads TGTGCCAGCAGCTCTTCACGGTACAACAATGAGCAGTTCTTC. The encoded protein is CASSSSRYNNEQFF.

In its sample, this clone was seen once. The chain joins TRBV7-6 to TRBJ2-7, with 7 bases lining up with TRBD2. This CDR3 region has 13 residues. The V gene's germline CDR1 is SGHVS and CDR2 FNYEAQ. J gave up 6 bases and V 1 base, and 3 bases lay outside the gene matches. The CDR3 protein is CASSLGTRTEQYV. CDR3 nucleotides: TGTGCCAGCAGCTTAGGGACTAGGACCGAGCAGTACGTC.

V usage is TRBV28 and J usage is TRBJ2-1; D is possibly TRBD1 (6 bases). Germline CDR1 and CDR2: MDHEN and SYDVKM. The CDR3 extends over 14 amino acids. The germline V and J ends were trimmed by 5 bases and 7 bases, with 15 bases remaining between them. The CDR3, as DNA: TGTGCCAGCAGTCTAATACAGGGTGTGAATGAGCAGTTCTTC. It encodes CASSLIQGVNEQFF.

CDR3 DNA: TGTGCCTGGAGTGTTATAGCGTCAAGTGAGCAGTTCTTC. The encoded protein is CAWSVIASSEQFF. V and J are TRBV30 and TRBJ2-1; weak D call: TRBD2 (5 bases). The V and J ends lost 0 bases and 9 bases respectively, with 12 bases between them. The germline V gene encodes CDR1 GTSNPN and CDR2 SVGIG (reference sequence). There are 13 residues in the CDR3.

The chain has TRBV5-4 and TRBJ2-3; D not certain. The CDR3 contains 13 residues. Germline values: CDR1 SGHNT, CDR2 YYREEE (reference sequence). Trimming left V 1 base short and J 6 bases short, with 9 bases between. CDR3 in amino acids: CASSLWSEDTQYF. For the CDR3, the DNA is TGTGCCAGCAGCTTGTGGAGCGAGGATACGCAGTATTTT.

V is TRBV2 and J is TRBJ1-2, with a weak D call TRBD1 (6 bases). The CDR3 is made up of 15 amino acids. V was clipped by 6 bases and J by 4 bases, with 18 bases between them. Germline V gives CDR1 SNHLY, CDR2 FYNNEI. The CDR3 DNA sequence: TGTGCCAGCAGGGTCTGGGGGGCGGTCGGCTATGGCTACACCTTC. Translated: CASRVWGAVGYGYTF.

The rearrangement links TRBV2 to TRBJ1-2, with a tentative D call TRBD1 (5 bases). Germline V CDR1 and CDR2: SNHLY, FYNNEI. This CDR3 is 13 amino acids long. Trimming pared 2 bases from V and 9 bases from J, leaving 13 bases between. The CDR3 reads CASSEWDAGSYTF. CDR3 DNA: TGTGCCAGCAGTGAATGGGACGCCGGGAGCTACACCTTC. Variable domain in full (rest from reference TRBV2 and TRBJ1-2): EPEVTQTPSHQVTQMGQEVILRCVPISNHLYFYWYRQILGQKVEFLVSFYNNEISEKSEIFDDQFSVERPDGSNFTLKIRSTKLEDSAMYFCASSEWDAGSYTFGSGTRLTVV.

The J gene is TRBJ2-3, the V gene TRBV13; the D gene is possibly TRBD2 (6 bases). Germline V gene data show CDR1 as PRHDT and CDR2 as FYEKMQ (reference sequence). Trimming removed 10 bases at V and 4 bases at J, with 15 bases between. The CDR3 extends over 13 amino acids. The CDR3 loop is CAITAGQSDTQYF. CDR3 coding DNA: TGTGCCATCACGGCGGGGCAGTCAGATACGCAGTATTTT. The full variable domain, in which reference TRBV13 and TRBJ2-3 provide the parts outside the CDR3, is AAGVIQSPRHLIKEKRETATLKCYPIPRHDTVYWYQQGPGQDPQFLISFYEKMQSDKGSIPDRFSAQQFSDYHSELNMSSLELGDSALYFCAITAGQSDTQYFGPGTRLTVL.

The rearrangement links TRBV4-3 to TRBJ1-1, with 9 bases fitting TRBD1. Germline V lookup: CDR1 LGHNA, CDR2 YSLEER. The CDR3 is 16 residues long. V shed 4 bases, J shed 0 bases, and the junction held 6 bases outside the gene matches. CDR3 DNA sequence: TGCGCCAGCAGCCTTTGGACAGGGGAGATGAACACTGAAGCTTTCTTT. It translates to CASSLWTGEMNTEAFF.

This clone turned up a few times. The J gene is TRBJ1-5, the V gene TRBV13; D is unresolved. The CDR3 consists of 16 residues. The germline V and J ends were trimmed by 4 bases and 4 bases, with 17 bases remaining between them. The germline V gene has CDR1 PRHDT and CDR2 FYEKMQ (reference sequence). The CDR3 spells CASSSRRTDYNQPQHF. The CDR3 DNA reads TGTGCCAGCAGCTCCCGGCGGACTGATTATAATCAGCCCCAGCATTTT.

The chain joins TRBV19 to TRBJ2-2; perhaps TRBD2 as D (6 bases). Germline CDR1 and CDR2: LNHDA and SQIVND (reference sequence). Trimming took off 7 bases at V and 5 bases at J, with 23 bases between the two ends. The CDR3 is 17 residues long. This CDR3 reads CASTTWNAGPLTGELFF. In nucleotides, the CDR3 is TGTGCCAGTACCACGTGGAACGCGGGGCCCTTGACCGGGGAGCTGTTTTTT.

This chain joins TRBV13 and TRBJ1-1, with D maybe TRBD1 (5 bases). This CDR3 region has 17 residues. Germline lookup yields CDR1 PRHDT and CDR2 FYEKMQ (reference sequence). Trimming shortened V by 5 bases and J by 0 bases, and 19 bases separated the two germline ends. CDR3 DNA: TGTGCCAGCAGCCCCCCCGGGGCGTTGGGCATGAACACTGAAGCTTTCTTT. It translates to CASSPPGALGMNTEAFF.